Shown below are 29 T cell receptor beta chains from a single sample sequenced in a study of T cells after yellow fever vaccination (dated by TCRdb to about 2019). Library method: 5' RACE. Instrument on record: Illumina HiSeq 2500. TCRdb trimmed public reads at Q25 via fastp, called clones via MiXCR and kept in-frame beta chains. CDR3 protein sequences are deduplicated, and each keeps its most common genes and DNA. The sample includes under 600,000 distinct CDR3 sequences, with approximately 13% observed a single time. Jointly, the top ten make up over 13% of the sample. The sample's treatment or condition, from its label and the paper: live attenuated yellow fever vaccine strain. The sample consisted of PBMCs, taken on the day of the yellow fever booster vaccination. These receptor sequences come from a man younger than 40 who received the YFV17D yellow fever vaccine.

This clonotype turned up a few times. The chain joins TRBV6-2 or TRBV6-3 to TRBJ2-1; D is undetermined. The length of the CDR3 is 15 residues. The germline V gene has CDR1 MNHEY and CDR2 SVGEGT. Trimming left V 6 bases short and J 7 bases short, with 19 bases between. Here the CDR3 reads CASRNTGSLKNEQFF. For the CDR3, the DNA is TGTGCCAGCAGAAATACCGGGTCCTTAAAAAATGAGCAGTTCTTC.

This clonotype was picked up a small number of times. The chain carries TRBV6-2 or TRBV6-3 and TRBJ2-2, with unresolved D. This CDR3 is built from 17 residues. With 7 bases removed from V and 2 bases from J, the gap between germline ends came to 20 bases. The V gene's germline CDR1 is MNHEY and CDR2 SVGEGT. CDR3 sequence (DNA): TGTGCCAGCATCCGCAGTAGAAATTACCCTAACACCGGGGAGCTGTTTTTT. Protein: CASIRSRNYPNTGELFF.

This clonotype was picked up a small number of times. The chain carries TRBV6-2 or TRBV6-3 and TRBJ1-1; D is unclear. V lost 2 bases and J 5 bases, leaving 9 bases between the germline ends. The CDR3 has 13 residues. Germline V gene lookup returns CDR1 MNHEY and CDR2 SVGEGT. The chain's CDR3 is CASSYEGETEAFF. The CDR3 nucleotides are TGTGCCAGCAGTTACGAGGGTGAGACTGAAGCTTTCTTT.

In its sample, this clonotype was seen a few times. The chain is built from TRBV6-2 or TRBV6-3 and TRBJ2-7, with 11 nucleotides matching TRBD2. CDR1 and CDR2 from the germline V gene are MNHEY and SVGEGT. With 7 bases clipped from V and 4 bases from J, the junction kept 12 bases outside the gene matches. This CDR3 comprises 16 residues. The CDR3 here is CASKRPGLAEHYEQYF. CDR3 DNA: TGTGCCAGCAAGAGACCGGGACTAGCGGAACATTACGAGCAGTACTTC.

The chain has TRBV5-5 and TRBJ2-1, with 11 bases matching TRBD2. CDR3 length: 16 residues. V lost 4 bases, J lost 2 bases, and 5 bases stayed unmatched. From germline, CDR1 is SGHKS and CDR2 YYEKEE (reference sequence). Here the CDR3 reads CASSLEGLAAYNEQFF. The CDR3 region has the DNA TGTGCCAGCAGCCTGGAGGGACTAGCGGCCTACAATGAGCAGTTCTTC.

The chain couples TRBV5-1 to TRBJ2-6, with D unresolved. The germline V gene has CDR1 SGHRS and CDR2 YFSETQ. Trimming removed 0 bases from V and 0 bases from J, with 7 bases in between. The CDR3 has 16 residues. The CDR3 DNA follows: TGCGCCAGCAGCTTGGACGGATCCTCTGGGGCCAACGTCCTGACTTTC. Its translation: CASSLDGSSGANVLTF.

This clonotype was picked up many times. The V gene is TRBV18, the J gene TRBJ2-7; the D is unclear. The CDR3 length is 15 residues. Between the trimmed V and J ends, which lost 2 bases and 2 bases, there was a span of 13 bases. Germline V gives CDR1 KGHSH, CDR2 LQKENI. CDR3 in DNA: TGTGCCAGCTCACCATACGGAGACTCGGCCTACGAGCAGTACTTC. Translated: CASSPYGDSAYEQYF.

This clonotype was seen more than once but under ten times. This chain joins TRBV29-1 and TRBJ1-1; 8 nucleotides align to TRBD1. Germline V gives CDR1 SQVTM, CDR2 ANQGSEA. This CDR3 spans 12 amino acids. V shed 3 bases and J 3 bases; nucleotides not matched to a gene: 0. The CDR3 DNA reads as TGCAGCGTTGAGGACAGGGACACTGAAGCTTTCTTT. It is translated as CSVEDRDTEAFF.

In its sample, this clonotype was seen a few times. The gene calls are TRBV30 and TRBJ2-1; unclear D gene. CDR1 and CDR2 from the germline V gene are GTSNPN and SVGIG (reference sequence). Trimming shortened V by 4 bases and J by 15 bases, and 16 bases separated the two germline ends. CDR3 size: 11 residues. The CDR3 DNA follows: TGTGCCTGGATTATCCTAGACCGAGCGTTCTTC. Translated: CAWIILDRAFF.

This clonotype occurred a few times. The J gene is TRBJ2-7, the V gene TRBV4-3, with 14 bases lining up with TRBD2. Germline trimming cut 1 base from V and 1 base from J; bases unmatched to any gene: 0. CDR1 and CDR2 (germline): LGHNA, YSLEER. The CDR3 is 16 amino acids. DNA of the CDR3: TGCGCCAGCAGCCAAGGACTAGCGGGAGGGTCCTACGAGCAGTACTTC. It encodes CASSQGLAGGSYEQYF.

The gene calls are TRBV27 and TRBJ2-7; D unresolved. Germline V gives CDR1 MNHEY, CDR2 SMNVEV (reference sequence). The CDR3 length is 15 residues. The germline V and J ends were trimmed by 4 bases and 3 bases, with 16 bases remaining between them. The CDR3 region has the DNA TGTGCCAGCAGTTACAAGGGCAGTTCGATCTACGAGCAGTACTTC. Amino acid sequence: CASSYKGSSIYEQYF.

This clonotype was seen many times. The J gene is TRBJ2-7, the V gene TRBV5-1; 7 bases align to TRBD2. J gave up 7 bases and V 4 bases, and 17 bases lay outside the gene matches. The CDR3 is made up of 16 amino acids. Germline CDR1 is SGHRS and CDR2 is YFSETQ. Here the CDR3 DNA reads TGCGCCAGCAGCCCTGTGGGAGGGCAACGGTTCATGGAGCAGTACTTC. Translating it yields CASSPVGGQRFMEQYF.

This clonotype showed up just a few times. The rearrangement uses TRBV11-2 and TRBJ2-5; TRBD2 matches 10 bases. J was trimmed by 2 bases and V by 5 bases; bases with no gene match: 14. This CDR3 has 18 residues. Germline values: CDR1 SGHAT, CDR2 FQNNGV. The CDR3 nucleotides are TGTGCCAGCAGCCAACCGGAGAGAGGACTAGCGGCACAAGAGACCCAGTACTTC. This sequence encodes CASSQPERGLAAQETQYF. Filled out from reference TRBV11-2 and TRBJ2-5, the complete variable domain reads EAGVAQSPRYKIIEKRQSVAFWCNPISGHATLYWYQQILGQGPKLLIQFQNNGVVDDSQLPKDRFSAERLKGVDSTLKIQPAKLEDSAVYLCASSQPERGLAAQETQYFGPGTRLLVL.

This clonotype was detected a few times. The V and J genes are TRBV29-1 and TRBJ1-2, with D perhaps matching TRBD1 (6 bases). The CDR3 consists of 11 residues. In germline, CDR1 is SQVTM, CDR2 ANQGSEA. V gave up 5 bases and J gave up 10 bases, with 14 bases separating them. CDR3 sequence reads: CSVSDRQAYTF. CDR3 sequence (DNA): TGCAGCGTTTCCGACCGACAGGCCTACACCTTC.

The genes are TRBV6-6 and TRBJ2-1; D is possibly TRBD1 (5 bases). V dropped 8 bases and J dropped 10 bases, with 15 bases sitting between them. Germline lookup yields CDR1 MNHNY and CDR2 SVGAGI (reference sequence). The CDR3 consists of 12 residues. The CDR3 is CASRTPRGEQFF. DNA for the CDR3: TGTGCCAGCCGGACCCCTAGGGGCGAGCAGTTCTTC.

This clonotype was counted between two and nine times. This chain's CDR3 is CASSSRAQRDSPLHF. Here the CDR3 DNA reads TGTGCCAGCAGTTCCCGAGCGCAACGGGATTCACCCCTCCACTTT. J is TRBJ1-6 and V is TRBV12-3 or TRBV12-4; no clear D. The CDR3 length is 15 residues. The ends were cut back, 4 bases at V and 8 bases at J, with 15 bases in the middle.

The chain combines TRBV4-3 with TRBJ1-2, with D perhaps TRBD1 (5 bases). Trimming shortened V by 3 bases and J by 4 bases, and 9 bases separated the two germline ends. There are 13 residues in the CDR3. Germline V gene sequence: CDR1 LGHNA, CDR2 YSLEER. CDR3 bases: TGCGCCAGCAGCCAGGACAAGGGCTATGGCTACACCTTC. Translation: CASSQDKGYGYTF.

The chain recombines TRBV9 with TRBJ2-1; the match to TRBD2 covers 14 bases. J gave up 2 bases and V 3 bases, and 4 bases lay outside the gene matches. The CDR3 is 17 amino acids. The germline V gene encodes CDR1 SGDLS and CDR2 YYNGEE. CDR3 coding DNA: TGTGCCAGCAGCGCACGGACTAGCGGGAGGACCTACAATGAGCAGTTCTTC. It yields the protein CASSARTSGRTYNEQFF.

This clonotype was observed a few times. The rearrangement uses TRBV5-8 and TRBJ1-6; 7 bases map to TRBD1. The junction had 7 bases not matched to a gene; V was cut back by 1 base and J by 9 bases. Germline lookup yields CDR1 SGHTS and CDR2 YDEGEE. There are 15 residues in the CDR3. Here the CDR3 reads CASSLIEGALSPLHF. CDR3 nucleotides: TGTGCCAGCAGCTTGATCGAGGGGGCGCTTTCACCCCTCCACTTT.

This clonotype turned up a few times. The chain links TRBV15 to TRBJ2-1; TRBD2 matches at 14 bases. CDR3 size: 19 residues. The germline CDR1 and CDR2 sequences are LNHNV and YYDKDF (reference sequence). V gave up 2 bases and J gave up 4 bases; unmatched junction bases: 10. CDR3 bases: TGTGCCACCAGCAGACTCTCCGGGGGGACTAGCGGGAGTTACAATGAGCAGTTCTTC. Protein product: CATSRLSGGTSGSYNEQFF.

This clonotype has more than one count but fewer than ten. This chain joins TRBV10-3 and TRBJ2-7; 9 nucleotides agree with TRBD1. V lost 4 bases and J lost 1; bases outside the gene matches: 5. Germline lookup yields CDR1 ENHRY and CDR2 SYGVKD. The CDR3 runs 15 residues. CDR3 loop: CAISGAGTGSYEQYF. CDR3 bases: TGTGCCATCAGTGGGGCCGGGACAGGGTCCTACGAGCAGTACTTC.

The chain is built from TRBV29-1 and TRBJ2-1; weak D call: TRBD1 (6 bases). Trimming took 6 bases from V and 12 from J, leaving 24 bases between them. The germline V gene encodes CDR1 SQVTM and CDR2 ANQGSEA. This CDR3 contains 14 residues. CDR3 bases: TGCAGCGTCCTACGTCAGGGACATAGAAATAGGCAGTTCTTC. Its protein product is CSVLRQGHRNRQFF.

A few counts support this clonotype. The chain has TRBV7-9 and TRBJ2-7, with D possibly TRBD2 on 5 matching bases. The CDR3 is made up of 16 amino acids. The V and J ends lost 5 bases and 1 base respectively, with 18 bases between them. CDR1 is SEHNR, CDR2 FQNEAQ, per germline (reference sequence). The CDR3 DNA reads as TGTGCCAGCAGCCCGTCAGTCGGGATCGTTTCCTACGAGCAGTACTTC. Encoded protein: CASSPSVGIVSYEQYF.

This clonotype was seen ten or more times. This sequence joins TRBV4-2 and TRBJ2-1; 10 bases line up with TRBD2. Germline trimming cut 1 base from V and 5 bases from J; bases unmatched to any gene: 2. The CDR3 is 15 amino acids. CDR1 is LGHNA, CDR2 YNFKEQ, per germline. CDR3 residues: CASSQGTSGDNEQFF. DNA of the CDR3: TGTGCCAGCAGCCAAGGGACTAGCGGTGACAATGAGCAGTTCTTC.

The gene calls are TRBV7-2 and TRBJ2-1; the match to TRBD2 covers 10 bases. This CDR3 spans 17 amino acids. The germline gives CDR1 SGHTA, CDR2 FQGNSA. V shed 1 base and J 2 bases; nucleotides not matched to a gene: 5. CDR3 sequence reads: CASSLGSGGHTYNEQFF. CDR3 DNA: TGTGCCAGCAGCTTAGGTAGCGGGGGGCACACCTACAATGAGCAGTTCTTC.

The chain is built from TRBV20-1 and TRBJ2-2; 8 nucleotides line up with TRBD1. The CDR3 spans 16 residues. CDR1 is DFQATT and CDR2 is SNEGSKA in the germline V gene (reference sequence). The V gene end was trimmed by 0 bases and the J gene end by 4 bases; junction bases not matched to a gene: 7. In nucleotides, the CDR3 is TGCAGTGCTAGAGATGCTCGGACAGGGCCCACCGGGGAGCTGTTTTTT. It translates to CSARDARTGPTGELFF.

This clonotype was seen more than once but under ten times. CDR3 nucleotide sequence: TGTGCCAGCAGCGTAAAACTAGCGGGAGACAATGAGCAGTTCTTC. It yields the protein CASSVKLAGDNEQFF. This chain links TRBV9 with TRBJ2-1; 11 bases align to TRBD2. Germline-derived CDR1 and CDR2 are SGDLS and YYNGEE. V shed 1 base and J 5 bases; nucleotides not matched to a gene: 2. This CDR3 comprises 15 residues.

The chain uses TRBV2 and TRBJ2-1, with 8 bases fitting TRBD1. V gave up 8 bases and J gave up 3 bases; unmatched junction bases: 9. Per germline, CDR1 SNHLY and CDR2 FYNNEI. This CDR3 spans 15 amino acids. CDR3 DNA sequence: TGTGCCAGCGGGGTTGGACAGGGTTACTACAATGAGCAGTTCTTC. Protein: CASGVGQGYYNEQFF.

The chain carries TRBV12-3 or TRBV12-4 and TRBJ2-5; tentatively, D is TRBD1 or TRBD2 (5 bases each). Trimming removed 2 bases from V and 4 bases from J, with 14 bases in between. The CDR3 loop spans 15 amino acids. CDR3 protein: CASSLSPGTGETQYF. For the CDR3, the DNA is TGTGCCAGCAGTTTATCTCCCGGGACGGGAGAGACCCAGTACTTC.